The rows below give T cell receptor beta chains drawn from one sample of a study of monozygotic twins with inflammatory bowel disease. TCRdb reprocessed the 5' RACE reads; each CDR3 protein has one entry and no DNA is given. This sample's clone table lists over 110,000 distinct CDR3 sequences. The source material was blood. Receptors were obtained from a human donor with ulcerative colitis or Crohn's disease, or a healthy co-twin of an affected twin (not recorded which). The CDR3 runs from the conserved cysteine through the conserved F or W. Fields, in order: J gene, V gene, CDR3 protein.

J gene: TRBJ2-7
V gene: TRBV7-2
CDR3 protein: CASSLVLWAETPYEQYF

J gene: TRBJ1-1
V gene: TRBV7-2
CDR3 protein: CASSPVGGNEAFF

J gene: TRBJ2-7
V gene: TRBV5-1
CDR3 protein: CASSLELAGGYEQYF

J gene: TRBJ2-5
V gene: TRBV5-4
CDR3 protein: CASSWTGTEETQYF

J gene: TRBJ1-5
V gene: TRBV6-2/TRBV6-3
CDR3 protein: CASTWQGSGNQPQHF

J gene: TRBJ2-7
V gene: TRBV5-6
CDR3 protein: CASSLYLLPYEQYF

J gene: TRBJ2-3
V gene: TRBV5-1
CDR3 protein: CASSTSGGNLPDTQYF

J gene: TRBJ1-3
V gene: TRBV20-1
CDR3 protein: CSARLDRVGNTIYF

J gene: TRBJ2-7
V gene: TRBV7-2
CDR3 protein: CASSLVGGGPSSYEQYF

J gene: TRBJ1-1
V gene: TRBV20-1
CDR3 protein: CSIVGGQGSNTEAFF

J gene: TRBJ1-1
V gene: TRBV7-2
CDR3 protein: CASSPILRRNTEAFF

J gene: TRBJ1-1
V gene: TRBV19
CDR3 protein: CALRATGNTEAFF

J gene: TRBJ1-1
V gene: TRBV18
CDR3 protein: CASSPQGQPEAFF

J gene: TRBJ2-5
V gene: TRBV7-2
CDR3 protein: CASKKGTVLQETQYF

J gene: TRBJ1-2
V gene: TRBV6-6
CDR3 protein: CASILQGSAGYTF

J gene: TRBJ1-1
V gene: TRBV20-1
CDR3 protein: CSAPTDGAEAFF

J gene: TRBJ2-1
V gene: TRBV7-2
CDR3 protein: CASSGQGSDEQFF

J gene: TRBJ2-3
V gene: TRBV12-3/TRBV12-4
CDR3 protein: CASSPLNTQYF

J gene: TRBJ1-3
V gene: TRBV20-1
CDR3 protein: CSAPSTTGGNTIYF

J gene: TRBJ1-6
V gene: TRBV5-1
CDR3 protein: CASSPGRTAYNSPLHF

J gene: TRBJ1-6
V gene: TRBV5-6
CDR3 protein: CASIPRGRGSYNSPLHF

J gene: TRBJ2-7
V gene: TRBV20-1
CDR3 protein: CSARPLDYEQYF

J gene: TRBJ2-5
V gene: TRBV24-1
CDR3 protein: CATSDLGEETQYF

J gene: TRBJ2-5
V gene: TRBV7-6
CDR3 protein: CASSLSGTLYQETQYF

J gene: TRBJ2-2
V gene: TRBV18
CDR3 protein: CASSPMILTGLPTGELFF

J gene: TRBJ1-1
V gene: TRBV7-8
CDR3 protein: CASSLAAGEAFF

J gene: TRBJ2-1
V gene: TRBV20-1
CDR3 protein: CSARDSSSLRGSSYNEQFF

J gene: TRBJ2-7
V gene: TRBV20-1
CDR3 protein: CSAGRGYEQYF

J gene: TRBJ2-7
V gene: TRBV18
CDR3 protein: CASSLRGDEQYF

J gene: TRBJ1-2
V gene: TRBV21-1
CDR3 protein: CASSKRGNYGYTF

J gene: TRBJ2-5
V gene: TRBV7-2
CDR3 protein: CASRDQGETQYF

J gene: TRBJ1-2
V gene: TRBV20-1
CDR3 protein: CSAMDRGSYGYTF

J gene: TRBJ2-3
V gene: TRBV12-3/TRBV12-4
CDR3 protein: CASSLQGWSPDTQYF